This TCR beta chain was recovered during a study of control samples from healthy donors and cancer patients. Method: immunoSEQ multiplex PCR; TCRdb's copy keeps in-frame clones and lacks some. The sample contains 150,000 to 200,000 clones, under 95% of which appear only once. This CDR3 contains 13 residues. Trimming took off 4 bases at V and 4 bases at J, with 10 bases between the two ends. Germline V gene data show CDR1 as LNHDA and CDR2 as SQIVND (reference sequence). This rearrangement joins TRBV19 to TRBJ1-2; possible D gene TRBD1, 5 bases. The sequencing input was blood. This receptor was obtained from a woman under 30 in good health. DNA of the CDR3: TGTGCCAGTAGTACGGGGACGGTCTATGGCTACACCTTC. It yields the protein CASSTGTVYGYTF.